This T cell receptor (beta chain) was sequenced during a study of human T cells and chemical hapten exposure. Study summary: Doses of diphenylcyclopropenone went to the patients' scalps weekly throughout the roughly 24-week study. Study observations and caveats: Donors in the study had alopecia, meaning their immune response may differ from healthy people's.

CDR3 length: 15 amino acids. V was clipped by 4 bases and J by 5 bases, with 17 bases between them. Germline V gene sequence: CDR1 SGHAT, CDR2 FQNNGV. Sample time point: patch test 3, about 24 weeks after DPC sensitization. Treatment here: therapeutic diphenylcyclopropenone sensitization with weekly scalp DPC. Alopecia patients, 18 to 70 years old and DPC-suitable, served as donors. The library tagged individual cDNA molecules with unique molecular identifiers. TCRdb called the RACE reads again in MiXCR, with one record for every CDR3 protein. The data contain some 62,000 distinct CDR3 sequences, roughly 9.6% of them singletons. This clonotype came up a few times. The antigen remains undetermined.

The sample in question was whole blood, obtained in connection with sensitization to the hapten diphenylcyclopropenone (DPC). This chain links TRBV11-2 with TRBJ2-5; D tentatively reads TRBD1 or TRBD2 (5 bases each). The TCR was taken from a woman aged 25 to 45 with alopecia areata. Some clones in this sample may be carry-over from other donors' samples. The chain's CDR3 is CASSSSGRTQETQYF. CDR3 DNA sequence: TGTGCCAGCAGCTCATCGGGACGGACTCAGGAGACCCAGTACTTC.